These 22 T cell receptor beta chains were sequenced from one sample in a study of shared clonotypes between healthy human individuals. It was CD45RO-negative cells, positively selected for CCR7, that made up naive CD8 cells, with terminally differentiated effector memory CD45RA+ cells excluded. Assay used: immunoSEQ multiplex PCR; TCRdb lists only in-frame clones, some missing. The repertoire holds 800,000 or so clones, with 96% as singletons. Specimen: naive CD8+ T cells sorted from blood. These receptors came from a man aged 30-40 years in good health.

The chain links TRBV28 to TRBJ2-7, with TRBD2 matching 13 bases. The V and J ends lost 2 bases and 5 bases, in that order; junction bases with no gene match: 3. CDR1 MDHEN and CDR2 SYDVKM come from the germline V gene. This CDR3 spans 15 amino acids. The CDR3: CASSLGLAGVNEQYF. The CDR3 DNA reads TGTGCCAGCAGTTTAGGACTAGCGGGAGTCAACGAGCAGTACTTC.

Remarks on this clone: The same CDR3 is also encoded by other DNA sequences in this sample. The rearrangement joins TRBV6-5 to TRBJ1-1; 10 bases are shared with TRBD1. The V segment lost 2 bases and the J segment 3 bases; nucleotides outside the gene matches: 0. Germline-derived CDR1 and CDR2 are MNHEY and SVGAGI. The CDR3 has 14 amino acids. Here the CDR3 reads CASSYGTGDTEAFF. The CDR3 coding sequence is TGTGCCAGCAGTTACGGGACAGGGGACACTGAAGCTTTCTTT.

This rearrangement joins TRBV27 to TRBJ1-1; D perhaps matches TRBD1 (5 bases). Deletions cut 2 bases from V and 5 bases from J, with 15 bases between. The CDR3 covers 15 residues. The germline gives CDR1 MNHEY, CDR2 SMNVEV (reference sequence). The CDR3 DNA reads as TGTGCCAGCAGTTTACGTCGGGGCGAGTGGACTGAAGCTTTCTTT. Encoded protein: CASSLRRGEWTEAFF.

The chain's CDR3 is CASTSGDYNEQFF. CDR3 DNA: TGTGCCAGCACGAGCGGAGACTACAATGAGCAGTTCTTC. This rearrangement joins TRBV2 to TRBJ2-1; a weak D match, TRBD2 (5 bases). CDR3 length: 13 residues. Germline V lookup: CDR1 SNHLY, CDR2 FYNNEI. Trimming cost V 7 bases and J 3 bases, with 10 bases left between them.

The chain carries TRBV11-2 and TRBJ2-3; D is uncertain. The CDR3 has 14 residues. V was shortened by 8 bases and J by 1 base, with 13 bases between the two germline ends. Per germline, CDR1 SGHAT and CDR2 FQNNGV. CDR3: CASSSRYGTDTQYF. The CDR3 DNA follows: TGTGCCAGCTCGTCGAGGTACGGCACAGATACGCAGTATTTT. Complete variable domain (other parts from reference TRBV11-2 and TRBJ2-3): EAGVAQSPRYKIIEKRQSVAFWCNPISGHATLYWYQQILGQGPKLLIQFQNNGVVDDSQLPKDRFSAERLKGVDSTLKIQPAKLEDSAVYLCASSSRYGTDTQYFGPGTRLTVL.

This clone was seen just once. CDR3: CASSVDSSLYEQYF. DNA of the CDR3: TGTGCCAGCAGCGTCGACAGTAGCCTATACGAGCAGTACTTC. The chain recombines TRBV9 with TRBJ2-7, with a possible D match to TRBD1 (5 bases). The CDR3 is 14 residues long. Trimming cost V 2 bases and J 4 bases, with 13 bases left between them. Germline V gene sequence: CDR1 SGDLS, CDR2 YYNGEE.

V gene TRBV5-4 combines with J gene TRBJ1-4; no clear D gene. Trimming pared 0 bases from V and 8 bases from J, leaving 8 bases between. The germline gives CDR1 SGHNT, CDR2 YYREEE (reference sequence). This CDR3 is built from 13 residues. CDR3 in DNA: TGTGCCAGCAGCTTGGGCGGTAGCGAAAAACTGTTTTTT. Translating it yields CASSLGGSEKLFF.

CDR3 protein: CASPSGNTIYF. The CDR3 coding sequence is TGTGCCAGCCCCTCGGGGAACACCATATATTTT. This sequence joins TRBV6-1 and TRBJ1-3; D remains unclear. Germline V lookup: CDR1 MNHNS, CDR2 SASEGT. V gave up 8 bases and J gave up 7 bases, with 9 bases separating them. The CDR3 loop spans 11 amino acids.

The chain is built from TRBV13 and TRBJ2-1; 10 bases are a match to TRBD1. Trimming at V came to 0 bases and at J to 8 bases, leaving 7 bases not matched to a gene. CDR1 PRHDT and CDR2 FYEKMQ come from the germline V gene (reference sequence). The CDR3 sequence is 16 residues long. CDR3 sequence: CASSLGWGQGKYEQFF. The CDR3 DNA reads as TGTGCCAGCAGCTTAGGTTGGGGACAGGGGAAATATGAGCAGTTCTTC.

The rearrangement joins TRBV15 to TRBJ2-1; TRBD2 aligns across 9 bases. J gave up 10 bases and V 9 bases, and 13 bases lay outside the gene matches. Looked up from germline, CDR1 is LNHNV and CDR2 is YYDKDF (reference sequence). CDR3 length equals 14 residues. CDR3 amino acids: CATGYIAGAGEQFF. CDR3 in DNA: TGTGCCACGGGATATATAGCGGGAGCAGGAGAGCAGTTCTTC. Variable domain in full (rest from reference TRBV15 and TRBJ2-1): DAMVIQNPRYQVTQFGKPVTLSCSQTLNHNVMYWYQQKSSQAPKLLFHYYDKDFNNEADTPDNFQSRRPNTSFCFLDIRSPGLGDTAMYLCATGYIAGAGEQFFGPGTRLTVL.

The V and J genes are TRBV19 and TRBJ2-7, with 10 bases lining up with TRBD1. This CDR3 is built from 15 residues. Germline loops: CDR1 LNHDA, CDR2 SQIVND (reference sequence). V was pared by 5 bases and J by 2 bases, with 6 bases of the junction left unmatched. CDR3 in amino acids: CASSFTGTGAYEQYF. CDR3 in DNA: TGTGCCAGTAGTTTCACCGGGACAGGGGCCTACGAGCAGTACTTC.

The chain links TRBV5-3 to TRBJ2-7, with a weak D call TRBD2 (7 bases). TRBV5-3 belongs to the ORF category, with a function that is uncertain. The CDR3 has 15 amino acids. The ends were cut back, 5 bases at V and 4 bases at J, with 19 bases in the middle. CDR3 bases: TGTGCCAGAAGACTGGGGGGGGCCGAGGCGTACGAGCAGTACTTC. It specifies CARRLGGAEAYEQYF.

This chain joins TRBV27 and TRBJ2-7; D is tentatively TRBD1 or TRBD2 (5 bases each). Germline V gene data show CDR1 as MNHEY and CDR2 as SMNVEV (reference sequence). The CDR3 covers 14 residues. V lost 1 base and J 6 bases, leaving 13 bases between the germline ends. The CDR3 here is CASSLFSGSLEQYF. The CDR3 DNA reads TGTGCCAGCAGTTTATTTTCAGGGAGCCTCGAGCAGTACTTC.

V and J are TRBV7-9 and TRBJ1-2; D unclear. CDR3 length: 15 amino acids. Trimming stripped 4 bases from V and 4 bases from J, with 16 bases between. The germline V gene encodes CDR1 SEHNR and CDR2 FQNEAQ (reference sequence). As DNA, the CDR3 is TGTGCCAGCAGCTCCATATCGGCGGAACTCTATGGCTACACCTTC. Its protein product is CASSSISAELYGYTF.

The chain employs TRBV9 and TRBJ2-7, with D unclear. V was cut by 7 bases and J by 5 bases, with 13 bases left in between. CDR1 and CDR2 (germline): SGDLS, YYNGEE. CDR3 size: 12 residues. The CDR3 nucleotides are TGTGCCAGCGGCTCTGGGCTTAACGAGCAGTACTTC. It yields the protein CASGSGLNEQYF.

The CDR3 sequence is CASSRTGETYEQYF. CDR3 nucleotide sequence: TGTGCCAGCAGCCGGACAGGGGAAACCTACGAGCAGTACTTC. This chain connects TRBV11-2 to TRBJ2-7, with 9 bases fitting TRBD1. This CDR3 has 14 amino acids. The junction had 4 bases not matched to a gene; V was cut back by 5 bases and J by 2 bases. Germline V lookup: CDR1 SGHAT, CDR2 FQNNGV.

Turning to this clone: Distinct nucleotide sequences in the sample also encode this CDR3. This sequence joins TRBV2 and TRBJ2-7; TRBD1 agrees at 10 bases. The CDR3 sequence is 14 residues long. CDR1 and CDR2 from the germline V gene are SNHLY and FYNNEI. V shed 5 bases and J 1 base; nucleotides not matched to a gene: 2. As DNA, the CDR3 is TGTGCCAGCAGTCCGGGACAGGGGTCCTACGAGCAGTACTTC. The encoded protein is CASSPGQGSYEQYF.

The J gene is TRBJ2-2, the V gene TRBV7-9; perhaps TRBD2 as D (5 bases). Germline V CDR1 and CDR2: SEHNR, FQNEAQ (reference sequence). CDR3 length: 15 amino acids. V lost 4 bases, J lost 0 bases, and 9 bases lay in between. For the CDR3, the DNA is TGTGCCAGCAGCTCAACTAGAGCGAACACCGGGGAGCTGTTTTTT. It encodes CASSSTRANTGELFF.

The chain employs TRBV9 and TRBJ2-3, with 9 bases lining up with TRBD2. Germline CDR1 SGDLS, CDR2 YYNGEE. The CDR3 is 17 amino acids. V dropped 3 bases and J dropped 3; count of bases not matched to a gene: 11. In DNA, the CDR3 is TGTGCCAGCAGCGAAAAAACCGGGACTAGCTCTACAGATACGCAGTATTTT. Translation: CASSEKTGTSSTDTQYF.

The chain uses TRBV7-3 and TRBJ1-2; 7 nucleotides align to TRBD1. CDR1 is SGHTA, CDR2 FQGTGA, per germline. V dropped 4 bases and J dropped 8; count of bases not matched to a gene: 7. The CDR3 covers 13 residues. This chain's CDR3 is CASSSTGDRGYTF. CDR3 bases: TGTGCCAGCAGCTCTACAGGGGACCGGGGCTACACCTTC.

V gene TRBV6-5 combines with J gene TRBJ1-5, with 8 nucleotides matching TRBD1. CDR1 and CDR2 (germline): MNHEY, SVGAGI. J gave up 3 bases and V 6 bases, and 7 bases lay outside the gene matches. The CDR3 runs 15 residues. The CDR3 sequence is CASRQGALDNQPQHF. DNA of the CDR3: TGTGCCAGCAGGCAGGGGGCGCTGGACAATCAGCCCCAGCATTTT.

This clone was detected only once. The chain combines TRBV5-1 with TRBJ2-3; unclear D gene. The germline V gene encodes CDR1 SGHRS and CDR2 YFSETQ. The CDR3 is 13 amino acids. V was trimmed by 6 bases and J by 2 bases, leaving 10 bases between them. In nucleotides, the CDR3 is TGCGCCAGCACCCCGAGCGACACAGATACGCAGTATTTT. This gives the protein CASTPSDTDTQYF.